These 13 T cell receptor beta chains originate from one sample sequenced in a study of T cells in Graves' hyperthyroidism and ophthalmopathy. RNA transcripts provided the source from which TCR beta CDR3 regions were amplified. HTBI primers were the set used in a first-round RT-PCR of the TCR CDR3. TCRdb analysed the multiplex PCR reads with MiXCR anew, one entry per CDR3 protein. The table has approximately 560,000 distinct CDR3 sequences, 35% to 55% seen once. Sample: peripheral blood or thyroid tissue (not recorded which). All receptors come from a woman in her late teens or twenties with Graves' hyperthyroidism.

For this clonotype: One end of the junction varies from germline; a read error may be responsible. The V and J genes are TRBV2 and TRBJ2-3, with 11 bases fitting TRBD2. Per the germline V gene, CDR1 is SNHLY and CDR2 is FYNNEI. This CDR3 is built from 14 residues. The CDR3 loop is CASRILAGADTQYF. The DNA of the CDR3 is TGCGCCAGCAGGATACTAGCGGGAGCAGATACGCAGTATTTT.

The rearrangement uses TRBV25-1 and TRBJ1-1; no clear D. V gave up 4 bases and J gave up 0 bases, with 9 bases separating them. The CDR3 has 14 residues. The germline V gene encodes CDR1 MGHDK and CDR2 SYGVNS. The CDR3 bases are TGTGCCAGCAGTGCCTCGAGGGTGAACACTGAAGCTTTCTTT. Its translation is CASSASRVNTEAFF.

This chain joins TRBV20-1 and TRBJ2-7; a weak D match, TRBD1 (6 bases). Trimming removed 1 base from V and 5 bases from J, with 9 bases in between. Looked up from germline, CDR1 is DFQATT and CDR2 is SNEGSKA (reference sequence). CDR3 size: 12 residues. CDR3 DNA sequence: TGCAGTGCTAGAGCGACAGGCCACGAGCAGTACTTC. Residues: CSARATGHEQYF.

The rearrangement joins TRBV7-2 to TRBJ2-7, with 9 positions matching TRBD1. The trim removed 5 bases at V and 4 bases at J, leaving 6 bases unmatched. Germline CDR1 and CDR2: SGHTA and FQGNSA. The CDR3 length is 14 residues. CDR3 sequence reads: CASSTPGQGYEQYF. In DNA form, the CDR3 reads TGTGCCAGCAGCACCCCGGGACAGGGATACGAGCAGTACTTC.

The chain joins TRBV7-8 to TRBJ2-7; perhaps D is TRBD1 or TRBD2 (5 bases each). V shed 5 bases and J shed 5 bases, with 13 bases lying between them. The CDR3 is 13 amino acids. Germline CDR1 and CDR2: SGHVS and FQNEAQ. In DNA, the CDR3 is TGTGCCAGCAGCCAGGGACCGTTCGACGAGCAGTACTTC. Protein: CASSQGPFDEQYF.

The rearrangement uses TRBV7-1 and TRBJ2-3, with D tentatively TRBD2 (8 bases). TRBV7-1 qualifies as an ORF whose function is uncertain. Trimming cost V 6 bases and J 4 bases, with 14 bases left between them. The CDR3 totals 14 residues. CDR3 nucleotides: TGTGCCAGCAGGGGACTAGGGGGCGCAGATACGCAGTATTTT. It encodes CASRGLGGADTQYF.

Remarks on this clonotype: A much more abundant neighbour one base away suggests this may be a read error. The chain has TRBV2 and TRBJ1-1; D is unclear. The CDR3 totals 14 residues. Germline CDR1 SNHLY, CDR2 FYNNEI. Trimming removed 6 bases at V and 0 bases at J, with 11 bases between. The CDR3 sequence is CASRRGAMNTEAFF. The CDR3 bases are TGTGCCAGCAGACGGGGAGCAATGAACACTGAAGCTTTCTTT.

This clonotype was seen more than once but under ten times. This sequence joins TRBV7-2 and TRBJ2-7, with TRBD1 matching 9 bases. The CDR3 extends over 16 amino acids. The germline CDR1 and CDR2 sequences are SGHTA and FQGNSA. Trimming cost V 5 bases and J 6 bases; bases outside gene matches: 14. The CDR3 is CASSLILPGQGGEQYF. CDR3 sequence (DNA): TGTGCCAGCAGCCTAATACTACCGGGACAGGGAGGCGAGCAGTACTTC.

About this clonotype: Likely a read error: the CDR3 ends without its conserved phenylalanine or tryptophan. V usage is TRBV7-6 and J usage is TRBJ2-7, with no clear D. Trimming left V 6 bases short and J 5 bases short, with 17 bases between. Per the germline V gene, CDR1 is SGHVS and CDR2 is FNYEAQ. There are 14 residues in the CDR3. This CDR3 is CASSLMHPLHEQYL. Here the CDR3 DNA reads TGTGCCAGCAGTTTGATGCACCCCCTTCACGAGCAGTACCTC.

Of note for this clonotype: The junction does not match germline at one end; this may be a read error. This sequence joins TRBV29-1 and TRBJ2-7; 7 positions agree with TRBD1. Germline V lookup: CDR1 SQVTM, CDR2 ANQGSEA. This CDR3 has 12 amino acids. CDR3 loop: CGVLITGVEQYF. CDR3 nucleotide sequence: TGCGGCGTACTGATTACAGGGGTCGAGCAGTACTTC.

This clonotype was detected a few times. The rearrangement joins TRBV7-2 to TRBJ2-5; 8 bases match TRBD2. This CDR3 has 16 amino acids. V lost 5 bases to trimming and J lost 4 bases; unmatched junction nucleotides: 12. CDR1 and CDR2 (germline): SGHTA, FQGNSA. In DNA, the CDR3 is TGTGCCAGCAGCCGTTCACTAGCGGAGGGGTTAGAGACCCAGTACTTC. It yields the protein CASSRSLAEGLETQYF. Together with reference TRBV7-2 and TRBJ2-5, the CDR3 gives the full variable domain: GAGVSQSPSNKVTEKGKDVELRCDPISGHTALYWYRQSLGQGLEFLIYFQGNSAPDKSGLPSDRFSAERTGGSVSTLTIQRTQQEDSAVYLCASSRSLAEGLETQYFGPGTRLLVL.

The table lists this clonotype with a few counts. J is TRBJ1-3 and V is TRBV6-6; D gene unclear. With 6 bases removed from V and 8 bases from J, the gap between germline ends came to 14 bases. Looked up from germline, CDR1 is MNHNY and CDR2 is SVGAGI (reference sequence). The CDR3 runs 13 residues. The CDR3 reads CASSDKERDTIYF. In nucleotides, the CDR3 is TGTGCCAGCAGCGACAAAGAGAGAGACACCATATATTTT.

The V gene is TRBV27, the J gene TRBJ1-1; D is uncertain. Germline CDR1 is MNHEY and CDR2 is SMNVEV (reference sequence). V lost 6 bases and J lost 2, with 10 bases in between. The CDR3 sequence is 13 residues long. This chain's CDR3 is CASRGNENTEAFF. The DNA for the CDR3 is TGTGCCAGCAGGGGTAATGAAAACACTGAAGCTTTCTTT.